A selection of T cell receptor beta chains follows, all from one sample in a study of T-cell reconstitution after alpha-beta-depleted transplantation in children. In TCRdb, the PCR reads were re-called with MiXCR into one record per CDR3 protein. The sample holds about 610,000 distinct CDR3 sequences, roughly 10% seen once. Specimen: PBMCs from the stem cell graft donor, collected from the stem cell graft. The receptors were gathered from a human donor who donated a stem cell graft to a child with acute myeloid leukemia. CDR3s include the opening cysteine and the closing phenylalanine or tryptophan. The D gene is left open where the match is weak. Rows may omit the clone size; those that give it use once, few, many or a size class.

j_call: TRBJ2-7
clone_size: few
v_call: TRBV10-3
d_call: TRBD2
cdr3_aa: CAISGQRERGEQYF
cdr3_nt: TGTGCCATCAGTGGCCAGCGGGAGAGGGGCGAGCAGTACTTC

j_call: TRBJ2-1
clone_size: few
v_call: TRBV24-1
d_call: TRBD2
cdr3_aa: CATSDYSGRASLFSYNEQFF
cdr3_nt: TGTGCCACCAGTGACTACAGCGGGAGGGCCTCCCTTTTCTCCTACAATGAGCAGTTCTTC

j_call: TRBJ2-7
clone_size: few
v_call: TRBV30
d_call: TRBD2
cdr3_aa: CAWSVQAGEQYF
cdr3_nt: TGTGCCTGGAGTGTCCAAGCGGGAGAGCAGTACTTC

j_call: TRBJ2-7
clone_size: -
v_call: TRBV7-8
d_call: TRBD1
cdr3_aa: CASSKERTGLYF
cdr3_nt: TGTGCCAGCAGCAAAGAGAGGACAGGATTGTACTTC

j_call: TRBJ1-2
clone_size: few
v_call: TRBV5-6
d_call: -
cdr3_aa: CASSAKSTAGYTF
cdr3_nt: TGTGCCAGCAGCGCGAAATCTACAGCGGGCTACACCTTC

j_call: TRBJ2-3
clone_size: few
v_call: TRBV5-1
d_call: TRBD2
cdr3_aa: CASSFLAGATDTQYF
cdr3_nt: TGCGCCAGCAGCTTCCTAGCGGGAGCGACAGATACGCAGTATTTT

j_call: TRBJ2-1
clone_size: -
v_call: TRBV5-1
d_call: TRBD2
cdr3_aa: CASSQRLAGVPGEQFF
cdr3_nt: TGCGCCAGCAGCCAGAGACTAGCGGGTGTCCCTGGTGAGCAGTTCTTC

j_call: TRBJ2-3
clone_size: -
v_call: TRBV5-1
d_call: -
cdr3_aa: CASSPFGRGDTQYF
cdr3_nt: TGCGCCAGCAGCCCCTTTGGTAGAGGAGATACGCAGTATTTT

j_call: TRBJ2-7
clone_size: few
v_call: TRBV18
d_call: TRBD1
cdr3_aa: CASSPLDRGTEQYF
cdr3_nt: TGTGCCAGCTCACCACTGGACAGGGGTACCGAGCAGTACTTC

j_call: TRBJ1-6
clone_size: many
v_call: TRBV12-3/TRBV12-4
d_call: TRBD1
cdr3_aa: CASSTGENSPLHF
cdr3_nt: TGTGCCAGCAGTACAGGGGAGAATTCACCCCTCCACTTT

j_call: TRBJ2-2
clone_size: -
v_call: TRBV11-2
d_call: TRBD2
cdr3_aa: CASSLLAGHPNTGELFF
cdr3_nt: TGTGCCAGCAGCTTGCTAGCGGGGCACCCGAACACCGGGGAGCTGTTTTTT